The 2 T cell receptor beta chains given below trace back to one sample, sequenced in a study of shared clonotypes between healthy human individuals. Some clones are missing from TCRdb's copy, which holds only in-frame ones; the method was immunoSEQ multiplex PCR. The data contain 1 million to 1.2 million clones, around three quarters of them singletons. What was sequenced was memory CD4+ T cells from PBMCs. Subset meaning: CD45RA-negative fraction. The receptor source for this set is a man aged 18 to 30 in good health. Some clones in this sample may be carry-over from other donors' samples.

The chain is built from TRBV2 and TRBJ1-5, with no clear D. The germline V gene has CDR1 SNHLY and CDR2 FYNNEI. This CDR3 has 13 residues. V dropped 7 bases and J dropped 9 bases, with 16 bases sitting between them. The CDR3 is CASNERAPSPQHF. For the CDR3, the DNA is TGTGCCAGCAACGAAAGGGCCCCTTCGCCCCAGCATTTT.

The chain carries TRBV15 and TRBJ2-5, with TRBD2 as a possible D gene (7 bases). The CDR3 is 19 amino acids. Per the germline V gene, CDR1 is LNHNV and CDR2 is YYDKDF (reference sequence). Trimming shortened V by 0 bases and J by 4 bases, and 24 bases separated the two germline ends. The CDR3 spells CATSRDRESGEGRRETQYF. CDR3 coding DNA: TGTGCCACCAGCAGAGATCGGGAATCAGGGGAGGGGAGGAGAGAGACCCAGTACTTC.